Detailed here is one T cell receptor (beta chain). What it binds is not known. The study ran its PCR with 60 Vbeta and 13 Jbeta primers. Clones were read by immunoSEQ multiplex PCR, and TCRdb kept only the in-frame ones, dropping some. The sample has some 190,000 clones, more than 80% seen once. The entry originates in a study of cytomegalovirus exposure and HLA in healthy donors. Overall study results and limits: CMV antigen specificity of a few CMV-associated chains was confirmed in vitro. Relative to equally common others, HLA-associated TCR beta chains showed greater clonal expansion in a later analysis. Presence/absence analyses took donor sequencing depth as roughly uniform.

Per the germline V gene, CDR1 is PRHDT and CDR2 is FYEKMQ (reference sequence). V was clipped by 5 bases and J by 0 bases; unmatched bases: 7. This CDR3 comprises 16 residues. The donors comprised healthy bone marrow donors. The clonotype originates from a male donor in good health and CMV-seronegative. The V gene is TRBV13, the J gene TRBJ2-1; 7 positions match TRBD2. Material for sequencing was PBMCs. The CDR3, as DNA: TGTGCCAGCAGCCTCCGGGGCGGGAGCTCCTACAATGAGCAGTTCTTC. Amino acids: CASSLRGGSSYNEQFF.